This entry concerns a single T cell receptor beta chain. For TCR, cDNA came from 5'RACE template switching, which added a universal primer site and UMIs. MiXCR was run by TCRdb on the 5' RACE reads, yielding one entry per CDR3 protein. The sample yields 150,000 to 200,000 distinct CDR3 sequences, about 6% seen once. The data were obtained in a study of T cells after yellow fever vaccination. Germline V CDR1 and CDR2: SGHKS, YYEKEE (reference sequence). This CDR3 has 14 amino acids. V trimming: 0 bases; J trimming: 5 bases; junction bases outside the gene matches: 4. The rearrangement uses TRBV5-5 and TRBJ2-5, with 7 bases identical to TRBD2. The TCR comes from a man aged 18-30 years who received the YFV17D yellow fever vaccine. Material: CD4+ T cells sorted from PBMCs, obtained on the day of the first yellow fever vaccination. CDR3 DNA sequence: TGTGCCAGCAGCTTGGTTTGGGGAGGGGAGACCCAGTACTTC. This codes for CASSLVWGGETQYF.